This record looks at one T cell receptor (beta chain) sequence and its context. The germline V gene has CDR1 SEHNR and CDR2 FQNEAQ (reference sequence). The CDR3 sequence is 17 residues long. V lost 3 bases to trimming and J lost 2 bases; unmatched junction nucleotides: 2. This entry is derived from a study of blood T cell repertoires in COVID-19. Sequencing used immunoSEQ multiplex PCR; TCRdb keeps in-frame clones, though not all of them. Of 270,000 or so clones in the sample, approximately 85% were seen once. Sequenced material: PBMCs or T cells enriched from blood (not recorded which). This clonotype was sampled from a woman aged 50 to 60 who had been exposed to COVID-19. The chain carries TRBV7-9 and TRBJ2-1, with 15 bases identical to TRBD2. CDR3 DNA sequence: TGTGCCAGCAGCTTCAGGACTAGCGGGGGGGCCTACAATGAGCAGTTCTTC. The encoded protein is CASSFRTSGGAYNEQFF.